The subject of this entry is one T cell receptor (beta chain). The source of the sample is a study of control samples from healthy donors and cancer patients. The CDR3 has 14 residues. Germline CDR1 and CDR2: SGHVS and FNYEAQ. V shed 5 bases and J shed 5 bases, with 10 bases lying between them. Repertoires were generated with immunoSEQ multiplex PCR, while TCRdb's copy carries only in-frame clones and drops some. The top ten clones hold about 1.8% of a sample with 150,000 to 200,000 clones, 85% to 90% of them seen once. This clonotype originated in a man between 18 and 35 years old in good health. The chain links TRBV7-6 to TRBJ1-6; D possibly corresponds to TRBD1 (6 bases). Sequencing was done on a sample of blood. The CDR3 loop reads CASSHQGNNSPLHF. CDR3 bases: TGTGCCAGCAGCCATCAGGGGAATAATTCACCCCTCCACTTT.